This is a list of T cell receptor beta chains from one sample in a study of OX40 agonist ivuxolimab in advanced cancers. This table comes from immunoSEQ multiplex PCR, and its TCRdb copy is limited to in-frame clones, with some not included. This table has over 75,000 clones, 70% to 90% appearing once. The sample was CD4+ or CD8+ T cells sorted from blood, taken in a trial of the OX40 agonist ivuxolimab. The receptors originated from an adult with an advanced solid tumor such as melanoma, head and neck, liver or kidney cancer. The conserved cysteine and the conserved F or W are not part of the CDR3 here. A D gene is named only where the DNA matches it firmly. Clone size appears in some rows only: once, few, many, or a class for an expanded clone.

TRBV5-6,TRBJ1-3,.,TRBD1,ASSWRTGQYSGNTIY
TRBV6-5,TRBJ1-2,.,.,ASTGRGQRVKGYT
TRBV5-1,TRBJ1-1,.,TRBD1,ASSSGGTANTEAF
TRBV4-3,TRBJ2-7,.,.,ASSQVSGQGSEQY
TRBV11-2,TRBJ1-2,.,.,ASSPRGYYGYT
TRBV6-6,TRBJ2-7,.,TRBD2,ASSSRTSGINEQY
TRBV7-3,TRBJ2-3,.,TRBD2,ASARWASGFTRGTDTQY
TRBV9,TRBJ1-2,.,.,ASSVTQGYGYT
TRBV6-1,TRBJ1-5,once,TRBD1,ASSEALTGVQPQH
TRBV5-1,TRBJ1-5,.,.,ASRLGQGNQPQH
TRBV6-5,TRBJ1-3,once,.,ASTPDSSGNTIY
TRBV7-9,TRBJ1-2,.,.,ASSRTPILVAYGYT
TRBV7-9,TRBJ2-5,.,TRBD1,ASSLGDRSQETQY
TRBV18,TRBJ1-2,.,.,ASSPEVKGRFYGYT
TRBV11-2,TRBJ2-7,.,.,ASSLVGASYEQY
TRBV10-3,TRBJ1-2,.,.,AISESASTNYGYT
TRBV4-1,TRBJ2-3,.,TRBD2,ASSPGTSGRMWDTQY
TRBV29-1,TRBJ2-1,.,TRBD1,SVDPGQLNEQF
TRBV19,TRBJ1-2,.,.,ASSMFRDPGVYGYT
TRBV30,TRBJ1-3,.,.,AWSVVAGSGNTIY
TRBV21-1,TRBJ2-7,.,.,ASSKDRESSYEQY
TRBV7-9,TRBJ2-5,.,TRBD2,ASSKGLAGLQETQY
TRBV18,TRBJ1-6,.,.,ASSPRLMEGMNSPLH
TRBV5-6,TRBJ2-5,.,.,ASSLRLGYQETQY
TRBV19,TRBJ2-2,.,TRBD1,ASSNRGRTGELF
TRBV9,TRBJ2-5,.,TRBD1,ASSAPTGAGETQY
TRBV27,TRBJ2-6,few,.,ASSFSGANVLT
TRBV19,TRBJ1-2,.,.,ASSIDYRTGYT
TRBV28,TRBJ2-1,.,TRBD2,ASRGATFGRAYNEQF
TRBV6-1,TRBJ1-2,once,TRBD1,ASSQWTGDYGYT
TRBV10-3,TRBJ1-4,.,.,AISKDRKGPSTNEKLF
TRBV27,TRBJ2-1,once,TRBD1,ASSLRQGRISSYNEQF
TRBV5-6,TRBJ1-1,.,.,ASSHPGDWNTEAF
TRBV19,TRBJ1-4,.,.,ASSILSDNEKLF
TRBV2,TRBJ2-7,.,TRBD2,ASSLAGSGEQY
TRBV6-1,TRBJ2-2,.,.,ASSWAGELF
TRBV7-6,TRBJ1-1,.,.,ASSLYSQGMGTEAF
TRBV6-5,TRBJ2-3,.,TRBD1,ASSSTGAQY
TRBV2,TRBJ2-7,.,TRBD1,ASSAGQGGTYEQY
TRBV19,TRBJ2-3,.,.,ASGRGGGSTDTQY
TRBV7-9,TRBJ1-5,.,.,ASSKRADQPQH
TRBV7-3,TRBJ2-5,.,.,ASSADSETQY